This TCR beta chain was captured by sequencing in a study of blood T cell repertoires in COVID-19 (dated by TCRdb to the early 2020s). For context, the study as a whole: Samples from collaborators originated in the United States, Italy and Spain and spanned both the acute and convalescent phases of COVID-19. The samples were drawn from two sources: the first 160 participants of the ongoing ImmuneRACE study, and 1,000 to 1,500 subjects contributed by 6 global collaborators. The dataset comprised deeply sampled blood TCRbeta repertoires from subjects exposed to, actively infected with, or recovered from COVID-19. The repertoires were released in a freely available public database intended as a resource for research on the immune response to SARS-CoV-2. Where available, HLA class I and class II types were obtained from metadata supplied by the sample provider rather than from assay-based typing. Nearly every sample came with metadata listing a de-identified subject ID, COVID-19 status, age in years and sex. The prospective study material was composed of cDNA or gDNA derived from T cells, B-cell-depleted T cells, or PBMCs. What the work shows at the level of the full study, not this receptor alone: How much clinical and demographic metadata was included differed by source and by participant, and the metadata was provided uncurated.

From the cysteine through the phenylalanine, the CDR3 covers 17 amino acids. Just the 51-base CDR3 DNA is kept, in frame starting at base 1. Ends trimmed: V by 2 bases, J by 3 bases; bases unmatched to a gene: 12. CDR1 is given as SGHAT and CDR2 as FQNNGV, both from the germline V gene. Participants in the prospective study were aged 18 to 89 years, lived in about two dozen United States geographic areas, and enrolled through a virtual design. To assign participants to cohorts, the prospective study relied on clinical history that participants themselves reported in a screening survey and a study questionnaire. Recovered participants in ImmuneRACE Cohort 3 were defined as having two consecutive negative NP/OP PCR tests, clearance from a healthcare professional, or resolution of symptoms. In the prospective study, mobile phlebotomists collected whole blood, serum and a nasopharyngeal or oropharyngeal swab from each participant. Additional blood draws and questionnaires over a roughly two-month period could optionally be provided by prospective study participants. Blood samples from the prospective study were shipped frozen or at room temperature prior to DNA extraction.

Regarding this clone: What antigen it recognizes has not been identified. Base quality data are lacking; no much larger clone is found one base away.

The immunoSEQ Assay, a bias-controlled multiplex PCR, was used to amplify TCRbeta CDR3 regions from genomic DNA. On the study's bioinformatics: Nucleated cell counts per sample were estimated from amplification of reference gene primers within the assay. To quantify the absolute abundance of each unique TCRbeta CDR3 rearrangement, sequence reads were collapsed and filtered. Productive Simpson clonality was computed per sample as the square root of Simpson's diversity index over productive rearrangements. TCRdb carries this immuneACCESS record with in-frame sequences only. Its versions omit some clonotypes, under half of them owing to an unresolved V gene in the studies checked, with the rest unexplained. That table furnishes V, J and clone size, whereas the DNA furnished D and trimming. The sample includes about 380,000 clones, with about 89% observed a single time. The ten largest clonotypes hold 1.3% of the sample.

The TCR comes from a man in his thirties or forties who had recovered from COVID-19. The sequencing sample was made of PBMCs or T cells enriched from blood (not recorded which). The chain couples TRBV11-2 to TRBJ1-2; the junction holds 7 bases that match TRBD1. The DNA is as follows: TGTGCCAGCAGCTTAATCAACAGGGGAAAAGGGCACTATGGCTACACCTTC. This codes for CASSLINRGKGHYGYTF. Joined to the reference TRBV11-2 and TRBJ1-2 proteins, this CDR3 gives the full variable domain: EAGVAQSPRYKIIEKRQSVAFWCNPISGHATLYWYQQILGQGPKLLIQFQNNGVVDDSQLPKDRFSAERLKGVDSTLKIQPAKLEDSAVYLCASSLINRGKGHYGYTFGSGTRLTVV.